These 32 T cell receptor beta chains share one sample of origin, sequenced in a study of blood T cells in healthy people across ages. The second PCR ran about 6 to 12 cycles with a sample-barcoded 5' primer and J-beta primers. Using its own MiXCR run on the 5' RACE reads, TCRdb lists one record per CDR3 protein. There are under 1,100,000 distinct CDR3 sequences in the sample; approximately 26% occur only once, and around 0.75% lies in the top ten. The data also belong to a second study, concerning T cells of mothers and their children.

Sequencing was done on a sample of blood. The receptor source for this set is a girl aged 2 to 10 in good health.

This clonotype was picked up a small number of times. The genes are TRBV19 and TRBJ2-5, with D perhaps being TRBD1 or TRBD2 (5 bases each). Gene TRBJ2-7 matches the end of the DNA better, so the J call may be wrong. Germline V gene sequence: CDR1 LNHDA, CDR2 SQIVND (reference sequence). This CDR3 spans 12 amino acids. CDR3 amino acids: CARGTFSYEQYF. CDR3 coding DNA: TGTGCCAGGGGGACCTTCTCCTACGAGCAGTACTTC.

The rearrangement joins TRBV11-3 to TRBJ1-2, with D possibly matching TRBD1 (5 bases). CDR3 size: 13 residues. V was clipped by 0 bases and J by 6 bases, with 8 bases between them. Germline V gene sequence: CDR1 SGHNT, CDR2 YENEEA. CDR3 nucleotide sequence: TGTGCCAGCAGCTTAGATCAGGGCGATGGCTACACCTTC. It translates to CASSLDQGDGYTF.

V gene TRBV28 combines with J gene TRBJ2-5; TRBD2 is a possible D gene (5 bases). The tail of the sequence fits TRBJ2-7 better, so the J call may be wrong. Germline CDR1 is MDHEN and CDR2 is SYDVKM. The CDR3 runs 12 residues. The CDR3 sequence is CASTTTPGEQYF. The CDR3 nucleotides read TGTGCCAGTACGACTACTCCGGGCGAGCAGTACTTC.

The chain has TRBV20-1 and TRBJ2-5; D not resolved. Trimming removed 6 bases at V and 5 bases at J, with 19 bases between. CDR1 is DFQATT and CDR2 is SNEGSKA in the germline V gene (reference sequence). The CDR3 loop spans 14 amino acids. The DNA for the CDR3 is TGCAGTGCCCGATACCCCTCCAGATGGGAGACCCAGTACTTC. Its translation: CSARYPSRWETQYF.

CDR3 DNA sequence: TGTGCCAGCAGCGAATCCTCCGGGGCGACGACAGATACGCAGTATTTT. It translates to CASSESSGATTDTQYF. The chain carries TRBV7-9 and TRBJ2-3; either TRBD1 or TRBD2 may fit D (5 bases each). The CDR3 sequence is 16 residues long. In germline, CDR1 is SEHNR, CDR2 FQNEAQ (reference sequence). The V end lost 5 bases, the J end lost 3 bases, and 18 bases lay between the germline ends.

The chain links TRBV7-2 to TRBJ2-7; D might be TRBD1 or TRBD2, each matching 6 bases. CDR1 is SGHTA and CDR2 is FQGNSA in the germline V gene. Trimming left V 4 bases short and J 4 bases short, with 20 bases between. The CDR3 consists of 16 residues. The CDR3, as DNA: TGTGCCAGCAGCTCCTCGAGGGGGAGGTTGTTATACGAGCAGTACTTC. Amino acid sequence: CASSSSRGRLLYEQYF.

This clonotype occurred a few times. The V and J genes are TRBV28 and TRBJ2-1; 9 nucleotides match TRBD1. The DNA end is a closer match to TRBJ2-5, so the J assignment may be wrong. CDR3 length: 14 residues. The germline V gene encodes CDR1 MDHEN and CDR2 SYDVKM. The CDR3 coding sequence is TGTGCCAGCCGGGGGACAGGGAGGGAAGAGACCCAGTACTTC. Residues: CASRGTGREETQYF.

This clonotype was found once. The chain couples TRBV20-1 to TRBJ2-1, with 9 positions matching TRBD2. Germline CDR1 and CDR2: DFQATT and SNEGSKA (reference sequence). This CDR3 is built from 14 residues. The CDR3: CSPVVSGGYNEQFF. CDR3 bases: TGCAGCCCCGTCGTCAGCGGGGGGTACAATGAGCAGTTCTTC.

Only a few counts were recorded for this clonotype. The chain recombines TRBV5-1 with TRBJ2-5; maybe TRBD2 (6 bases). CDR3 length: 15 residues. Germline V gene lookup returns CDR1 SGHRS and CDR2 YFSETQ. V lost 4 bases to trimming and J lost 2 bases, with 15 bases between them. The CDR3 DNA reads as TGCGCCAGCAGCATCCCGGCAGGGACTCAAGAGACCCAGTACTTC. Translated: CASSIPAGTQETQYF.

This CDR3 reads CASSYSRYRAEQETQYF. In DNA form, the CDR3 reads TGTGCCAGCAGTTACTCGAGGTATAGGGCTGAACAAGAGACCCAGTACTTC. The chain couples TRBV6-6 to TRBJ2-5; D gene ambiguous. The germline gives CDR1 MNHNY, CDR2 SVGAGI (reference sequence). The CDR3 runs to 17 residues. Trimming took 0 bases from V and 2 from J, leaving 16 bases between them.

V and J are TRBV29-1 and TRBJ2-1; maybe TRBD1 (6 bases). Per the germline V gene, CDR1 is SQVTM and CDR2 is ANQGSEA. This CDR3 comprises 12 residues. The V gene lost 6 bases and the J gene lost 7 bases, with 13 bases spanning the gap. CDR3: CSVRGTTNEQFF. The CDR3 DNA follows: TGCAGCGTGAGAGGGACAACTAATGAGCAGTTCTTC.

The V gene is TRBV7-2, the J gene TRBJ2-3; D is possibly TRBD1 (5 bases). Germline V CDR1 and CDR2: SGHTA, FQGNSA. Trimming stripped 4 bases from V and 2 bases from J, with 10 bases between. CDR3 length: 14 amino acids. The CDR3 protein is CASSSGLITDTQYF. The CDR3 coding sequence is TGTGCCAGCAGCTCAGGGTTAATCACAGATACGCAGTATTTT. Filled out from reference TRBV7-2 and TRBJ2-3, the complete variable domain reads GAGVSQSPSNKVTEKGKDVELRCDPISGHTALYWYRQSLGQGLEFLIYFQGNSAPDKSGLPSDRFSAERTGGSVSTLTIQRTQQEDSAVYLCASSSGLITDTQYFGPGTRLTVL.

The V gene is TRBV19, the J gene TRBJ1-5; D uncertain. Germline assignment: CDR1 LNHDA and CDR2 SQIVND (reference sequence). V lost 7 bases, J lost 1 base, and 11 bases lay in between. This CDR3 is 14 amino acids long. The DNA of the CDR3 is TGTGCCAGTAACGAGGGCCGGAGCAATCAGCCCCAGCATTTT. Translating it yields CASNEGRSNQPQHF.

This clonotype was seen a handful of times. V usage is TRBV4-3 and J usage is TRBJ1-1; tentatively, D is TRBD1 (6 bases). In germline, CDR1 is LGHNA, CDR2 YSLEER. Trimming stripped 0 bases from V and 0 bases from J, with 14 bases between. The length of the CDR3 is 17 residues. This chain's CDR3 is CASSQEGLGGMNTEAFF. The CDR3 DNA reads as TGCGCCAGCAGCCAAGAAGGGCTAGGGGGGATGAACACTGAAGCTTTCTTT.

The chain links TRBV11-2 to TRBJ2-1; the match to TRBD2 covers 13 bases. The J call could be wrong; TRBJ2-7 is a better fit for the DNA end. Germline-derived CDR1 and CDR2 are SGHAT and FQNNGV. This CDR3 spans 19 amino acids. The CDR3 DNA follows: TGTGCCAGCAGCTTAGATTGGGGACTAGCGGGGTCGAGATCCTACGAGCAGTACTTC. This encodes CASSLDWGLAGSRSYEQYF.

The chain couples TRBV24-1 to TRBJ1-2; 7 nucleotides line up with TRBD1. V was clipped by 9 bases and J by 0 bases; unmatched bases: 6. CDR1 is KGHDR, CDR2 SFDVKD, per germline. The CDR3 runs 14 residues. For the CDR3, the DNA is TGTGCCACCTCCGGACAGGCAGCTAACTATGGCTACACCTTC. This encodes CATSGQAANYGYTF.

A few counts support this clonotype. This chain links TRBV29-1 with TRBJ2-5; 9 bases agree with TRBD1. The DNA end is a closer match to TRBJ2-7, so the J assignment may be wrong. The CDR3 totals 12 residues. Germline V gene sequence: CDR1 SQVTM, CDR2 ANQGSEA. CDR3 sequence (DNA): TGCAACGGGGGACAGGGAGGGTACGAGCAGTACTTC. Translating gives CNGGQGGYEQYF.

V and J are TRBV10-3 and TRBJ1-2; 9 bases map to TRBD1. V was pared by 6 bases and J by 4 bases, with 6 bases of the junction left unmatched. Germline V lookup: CDR1 ENHRY, CDR2 SYGVKD. This CDR3 has 14 amino acids. This chain's CDR3 is CAISPGGQGYGYTF. CDR3 DNA sequence: TGTGCCATCAGCCCAGGGGGACAGGGCTATGGCTACACCTTC.

This clonotype was observed a handful of times. The chain combines TRBV7-9 with TRBJ2-5, with D uncertain. The J call may be wrong; the DNA end is better matched by TRBJ2-7. This CDR3 is built from 14 residues. CDR1 and CDR2 from the germline V gene are SEHNR and FQNEAQ (reference sequence). The CDR3 protein is CASSVVLTPYEQYF. CDR3 DNA: TGTGCCAGCAGCGTAGTATTGACACCTTACGAGCAGTACTTC.

A single count supports this clonotype. The CDR3 DNA is TGTGCCAGCAGAGGGGCCGTAAACATTCAGTACTTC. This translates into CASRGAVNIQYF. The gene calls are TRBV3-1 and TRBJ2-4; D perhaps matches TRBD1 (5 bases). Germline CDR1 is LGHDT and CDR2 is YNNKEL (reference sequence). The CDR3 consists of 12 residues. V lost 6 bases, J lost 6 bases, and 9 bases lay in between.

The chain couples TRBV7-9 to TRBJ2-3; TRBD1 agrees at 9 bases. Germline trimming cut 4 bases from V and 4 bases from J; bases unmatched to any gene: 6. The CDR3 has 15 amino acids. Germline V lookup: CDR1 SEHNR, CDR2 FQNEAQ (reference sequence). The CDR3: CASSSRDRAPDTQYF. The CDR3 nucleotides read TGTGCCAGCAGCTCCCGGGACAGGGCCCCAGATACGCAGTATTTT.

The J gene is TRBJ1-1, the V gene TRBV28; unclear D gene. The CDR3 is 11 amino acids. Trimming removed 8 bases from V and 2 bases from J, with 6 bases in between. Germline CDR1 MDHEN, CDR2 SYDVKM. The DNA for the CDR3 is TGTGCCAGCGAAGTAAACACTGAAGCTTTCTTT. It codes for CASEVNTEAFF.

This clonotype was found a few times. The rearrangement links TRBV13 to TRBJ1-6; 9 bases are shared with TRBD1. The V and J ends lost 4 bases and 7 bases, in that order; junction bases with no gene match: 2. Germline V CDR1 and CDR2: PRHDT, FYEKMQ (reference sequence). The CDR3 consists of 14 residues. The CDR3 nucleotides are TGTGCCAGCAGCTCCGGGACAGGGAATTCACCCCTCCACTTT. Amino acids: CASSSGTGNSPLHF.

This clonotype was recorded a few times. The genes are TRBV5-1 and TRBJ2-5, with no clear D. Germline CDR1 SGHRS, CDR2 YFSETQ. V lost 0 bases, J lost 3 bases, and 9 bases lay in between. This CDR3 region has 14 residues. The CDR3 spells CASSLEGGKETQYF. The CDR3 DNA reads TGCGCCAGCAGCTTGGAGGGCGGAAAAGAGACCCAGTACTTC.

This clonotype has more than one count but fewer than ten. The chain is built from TRBV7-9 and TRBJ2-5, with no clear D. Germline V gene sequence: CDR1 SEHNR, CDR2 FQNEAQ (reference sequence). The CDR3 spans 15 residues. V lost 5 bases and J 1 base, leaving 14 bases between the germline ends. The CDR3 DNA reads TGTGCCAGCAGCCCCGATTCCGGGCGCCAAGAGACCCAGTACTTC. Its translation is CASSPDSGRQETQYF. Full variable domain (outside the CDR3, taken from reference TRBV7-9 and TRBJ2-5): DTGVSQNPRHKITKRGQNVTFRCDPISEHNRLYWYRQTLGQGPEFLTYFQNEAQLEKSRLLSDRFSAERPKGSFSTLEIQRTEQGDSAMYLCASSPDSGRQETQYFGPGTRLLVL.

The chain is built from TRBV7-9 and TRBJ2-2; D may be TRBD2 (6 bases). The CDR3 has 14 amino acids. CDR1 and CDR2 from the germline V gene are SEHNR and FQNEAQ (reference sequence). Trimming pared 5 bases from V and 3 bases from J, leaving 10 bases between. In nucleotides, the CDR3 is TGTGCCAGCAGCGGGACTCACCACACCGGGGAGCTGTTTTTT. Translated, it gives CASSGTHHTGELFF.

This clonotype was detected many times. The genes are TRBV7-2 and TRBJ2-5; a weak D match, TRBD1 (5 bases). The germline V gene encodes CDR1 SGHTA and CDR2 FQGNSA. With 1 base removed from V and 6 bases from J, the gap between germline ends came to 12 bases. This CDR3 is built from 14 residues. CDR3 region: CASSLGQKVQTQYF. The CDR3 region has the DNA TGTGCCAGCAGCTTAGGACAGAAAGTACAGACCCAGTACTTC.

The chain couples TRBV20-1 to TRBJ2-6, with D unresolved. The germline V gene encodes CDR1 DFQATT and CDR2 SNEGSKA (reference sequence). The CDR3 contains 16 residues. V was pared by 3 bases and J by 2 bases, with 14 bases between. DNA of the CDR3: TGCAGTGCTAGCCCTGCCGCCCACACTGGGGCCAACGTCCTGACTTTC. This encodes CSASPAAHTGANVLTF.

The rearrangement uses TRBV7-9 and TRBJ1-4, with a weak D call TRBD1 (5 bases). From germline, CDR1 is SEHNR and CDR2 FQNEAQ (reference sequence). Trimming removed 7 bases at V and 6 bases at J, with 15 bases between. The CDR3 extends over 14 amino acids. The CDR3 is CASKVTKGDEKLFF. The CDR3 DNA follows: TGTGCCAGCAAAGTTACCAAAGGGGATGAAAAACTGTTTTTT.

A few counts support this clonotype. The chain joins TRBV20-1 to TRBJ2-5, with 7 positions matching TRBD1. The CDR3 has 13 residues. V shed 6 bases and J 4 bases; nucleotides not matched to a gene: 8. Germline CDR1 reads DFQATT; CDR2 reads SNEGSKA (reference sequence). The CDR3 protein is CSAGSTGTETQYF. The CDR3 DNA reads TGCAGTGCCGGATCGACAGGGACAGAGACCCAGTACTTC.

This clonotype was counted a few times. CDR3 sequence: CATSREKQRETQYF. In DNA form, the CDR3 reads TGTGCCACCAGCAGAGAGAAGCAGCGGGAGACCCAGTACTTC. J is TRBJ2-5 and V is TRBV15; possible D gene TRBD2, 5 bases. Germline V gene sequence: CDR1 LNHNV, CDR2 YYDKDF (reference sequence). V was cut by 0 bases and J by 5 bases, with 10 bases left in between. The CDR3 is made up of 14 amino acids.

The CDR3 reads CASSLEGRPGSSYSPLHF. CDR3 coding DNA: TGTGCCAGCAGTTTAGAAGGACGGCCGGGATCCTCCTATTCACCCCTCCACTTT. V is TRBV27 and J is TRBJ1-6; no clear D gene. The V and J ends lost 2 bases and 8 bases respectively, with 22 bases between them. Looked up from germline, CDR1 is MNHEY and CDR2 is SMNVEV (reference sequence). CDR3 length equals 18 residues.